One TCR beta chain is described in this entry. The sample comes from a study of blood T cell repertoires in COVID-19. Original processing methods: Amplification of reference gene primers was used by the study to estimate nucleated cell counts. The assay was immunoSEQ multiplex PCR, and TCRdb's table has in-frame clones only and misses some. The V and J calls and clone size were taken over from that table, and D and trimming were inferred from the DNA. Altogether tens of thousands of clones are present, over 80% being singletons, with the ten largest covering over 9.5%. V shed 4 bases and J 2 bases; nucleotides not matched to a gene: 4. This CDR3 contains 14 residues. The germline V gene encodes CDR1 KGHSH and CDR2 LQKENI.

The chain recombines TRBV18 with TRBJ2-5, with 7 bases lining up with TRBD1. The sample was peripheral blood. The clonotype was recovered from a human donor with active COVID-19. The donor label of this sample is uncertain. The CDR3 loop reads CASSLTTGQETQYF. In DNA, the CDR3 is TGTGCCAGCTCACTCACGACAGGGCAAGAGACCCAGTACTTC. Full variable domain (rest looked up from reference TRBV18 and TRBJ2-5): NAGVMQNPRHLVRRRGQEARLRCSPMKGHSHVYWYRQLPEEGLKFMVYLQKENIIDESGMPKERFSAEFPKEGPSILRIQQVVRGDSAAYFCASSLTTGQETQYFGPGTRLLVL.